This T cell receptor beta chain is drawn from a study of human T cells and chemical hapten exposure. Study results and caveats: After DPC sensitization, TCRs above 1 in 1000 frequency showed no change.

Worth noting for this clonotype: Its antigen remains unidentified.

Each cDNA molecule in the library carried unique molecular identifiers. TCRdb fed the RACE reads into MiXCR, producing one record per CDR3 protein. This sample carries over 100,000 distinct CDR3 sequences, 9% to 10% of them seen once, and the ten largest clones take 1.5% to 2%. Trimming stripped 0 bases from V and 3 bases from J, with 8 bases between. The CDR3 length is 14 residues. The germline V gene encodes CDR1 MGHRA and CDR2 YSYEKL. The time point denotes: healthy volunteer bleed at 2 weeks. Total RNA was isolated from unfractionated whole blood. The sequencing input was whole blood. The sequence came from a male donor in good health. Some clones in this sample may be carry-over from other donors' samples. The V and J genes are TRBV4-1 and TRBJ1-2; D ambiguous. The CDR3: CASSQDESDYGYTF. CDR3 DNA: TGCGCCAGCAGCCAAGATGAGTCCGACTATGGCTACACCTTC.